These 22 T cell receptor beta chains were sequenced from one sample in a study of Graves' ophthalmopathy and Graves' hyperthyroidism. Amplified material comprised TCR beta CDR3 regions derived from RNA transcripts. The first round was an RT-PCR with HTBI primers, and the second round was a multiplex PCR. TCRdb reprocessed the multiplex PCR reads via MiXCR and lists one record per CDR3 protein. The sample lists 500,000 to 600,000 distinct CDR3 sequences; less than 40% were seen once. Sample: peripheral blood or thyroid tissue (not recorded which). These receptor sequences come from an adult man with Graves' hyperthyroidism.

This chain joins TRBV20-1 and TRBJ1-2; D is perhaps TRBD1 (5 bases). In germline, CDR1 is DFQATT, CDR2 SNEGSKA (reference sequence). The CDR3 spans 15 residues. Trimming left V 3 bases short and J 12 bases short, with 26 bases between. Here the CDR3 DNA reads TGCAGTGCTAGTAAGCTAGCGGGGCTCGGTGTTCTCAACACCTTC. Protein product: CSASKLAGLGVLNTF.

This chain joins TRBV3-1 and TRBJ1-5; the D gene is possibly TRBD1 (6 bases). The CDR3 length is 18 residues. The germline V gene encodes CDR1 LGHDT and CDR2 YNNKEL (reference sequence). Trimming pared 4 bases from V and 4 bases from J, leaving 23 bases between. CDR3 nucleotide sequence: TGTGCCAGCAGCCCAGTCCCTATTCAGGGGCTAAGGAATCAGCCCCAGCATTTT. Translation: CASSPVPIQGLRNQPQHF.

This clonotype was found many times. This chain links TRBV12-3 or TRBV12-4 with TRBJ2-5; D is undetermined. The ends were cut back, 1 base at V and 6 bases at J, with 6 bases in the middle. The CDR3 is made up of 12 amino acids. The CDR3 DNA follows: TGTGCCAGCAGTTTAGGGGTCAAGACCCAGTACTTC. It codes for CASSLGVKTQYF.

The rearrangement links TRBV4-2 to TRBJ2-7, with 7 nucleotides matching TRBD1. CDR1 and CDR2 from the germline V gene are LGHNA and YNFKEQ. The CDR3 has 16 amino acids. Trimming took 4 bases from V and 2 from J; bases not matched to a gene: 11. Written as DNA, the CDR3 is TGTGCCAGCAGCCGAGATCATGGACAGGCAACCTACGAGCAGTACTTC. Its protein product is CASSRDHGQATYEQYF.

This clonotype came up many times. The gene calls are TRBV25-1 and TRBJ2-2; D unclear. CDR1 is MGHDK and CDR2 is SYGVNS in the germline V gene. The CDR3 sequence is 14 residues long. V dropped 1 base and J dropped 5 bases, with 8 bases sitting between them. DNA of the CDR3: TGTGCCAGCAGTGAATTTTGGTCGACCGGGGAGCTGTTTTTT. Amino acid sequence: CASSEFWSTGELFF.

V usage is TRBV7-8 and J usage is TRBJ1-6, with TRBD1 matching 10 bases. The ends lost 7 bases at V and 9 bases at J; junction bases unmatched: 12. The CDR3 extends over 16 amino acids. CDR1 and CDR2 from the germline V gene are SGHVS and FQNEAQ. The chain's CDR3 is CASTPRQGARPSPLHF. The CDR3 DNA sequence: TGTGCCAGCACCCCGAGACAGGGGGCGCGACCTTCACCCCTCCACTTT. The variable domain in full, with the rest retrieved from reference TRBV7-8 and TRBJ1-6, is GAGVSQSPRYKVAKRGQDVALRCDPISGHVSLFWYQQALGQGPEFLTYFQNEAQLDKSGLPSDRFFAERPEGSVSTLKIQRTQQEDSAVYLCASTPRQGARPSPLHFGNGTRLTVT.

This clonotype has a count of ten or more. V gene TRBV29-1 combines with J gene TRBJ1-2, with D unresolved. This CDR3 is 13 amino acids long. CDR1 and CDR2 from the germline V gene are SQVTM and ANQGSEA. Trimming took off 3 bases at V and 6 bases at J, with 14 bases between the two ends. The CDR3 sequence is CSVDLGSRNGYTF. The DNA for the CDR3 is TGCAGCGTTGATTTGGGGTCAAGGAATGGCTACACCTTC.

This chain joins TRBV20-1 and TRBJ2-7; a possible D gene is TRBD2 (6 bases). Matching the DNA end better, TRBJ2-1 makes the J call doubtful. Germline lookup yields CDR1 DFQATT and CDR2 SNEGSKA (reference sequence). The CDR3 length is 14 residues. The CDR3 loop reads CSAREEGSYNEQFF. CDR3 in DNA: TGCAGTGCTAGAGAGGAGGGGTCCTACAATGAGCAGTTCTTC.

This clonotype was seen just once. It is likely a read error, because the conserved phenylalanine at the end of the CDR3 is missing. No DNA is shown, since the ends of the CDR3 on it are uncertain; the CDR3 is the one TCRdb lists. This CDR3 reads CASRPTGAVYGNTL. V usage is TRBV10-3 and J usage is TRBJ1-2; the D call in the table, TRBD1, was not verified against the DNA. Germline V CDR1 and CDR2: ENHRY, SYGVKD. Both ends counted, the CDR3 spans 14 residues.

V is TRBV28 and J is TRBJ2-7; D is ambiguous. V lost 6 bases and J 9 bases, leaving 21 bases between the germline ends. CDR3 length: 14 amino acids. The germline V gene encodes CDR1 MDHEN and CDR2 SYDVKM. The CDR3 DNA is TGTGCCAGCAGGAACAGCAGCTTCACAGATACGCAGTACTTC. It codes for CASRNSSFTDTQYF.

A note on this clonotype: One junction end disagrees with the germline gene, perhaps due to a read error. The chain employs TRBV11-3 and TRBJ2-2; 8 bases are a match to TRBD2. The germline V gene encodes CDR1 SGHNT and CDR2 YENEEA. The CDR3 is 11 residues long. CDR3 in DNA: TGTGCCAGCAGCTTAGGGGGCGGGGGGTTTTTC. It codes for CASSLGGGGFF.

This clonotype was found a few times. The chain has TRBV28 and TRBJ1-2, with a weak D call TRBD1 (6 bases). CDR3 length: 15 amino acids. CDR1 and CDR2 (germline): MDHEN, SYDVKM. V dropped 4 bases and J dropped 2 bases, with 14 bases sitting between them. CDR3 nucleotide sequence: TGTGCCAGCAGTTCAATTACAGGGAGGAACTATGGCTACACCTTC. The encoded protein is CASSSITGRNYGYTF.

For this clonotype: This could be a read error, since a much larger clone is one nucleotide away. A read error is likely, as this CDR3 ends without the conserved phenylalanine or tryptophan. The V gene is TRBV6-5, the J gene TRBJ1-1; 7 nucleotides align to TRBD1. Germline CDR1 and CDR2: MNHEY and SVGAGI. This CDR3 is 15 amino acids long. With V trimmed by 6 bases and J by 3 bases, 10 bases remained unmatched. The CDR3, as DNA: TGTGCCAGCAGACCTCGACAGGGAAGGGACACTGAAGCTTTCCTT. Its translation is CASRPRQGRDTEAFL.

The V gene is TRBV29-1, the J gene TRBJ2-7; the D is unclear. Germline CDR1 and CDR2: SQVTM and ANQGSEA. Trimming cost V 0 bases and J 0 bases, with 9 bases left between them. This CDR3 contains 14 residues. CDR3 region: CSVEDDKSSYEQYF. The CDR3 nucleotides are TGCAGCGTTGAAGATGACAAGAGCTCCTACGAGCAGTACTTC.

This clonotype has ten or more counts. V usage is TRBV5-8 and J usage is TRBJ2-5, with 12 positions matching TRBD1. CDR1 and CDR2 (germline): SGHTS, YDEGEE. The CDR3 consists of 16 residues. The V segment lost 0 bases and the J segment 2 bases; nucleotides outside the gene matches: 2. For the CDR3, the DNA is TGTGCCAGCAGCTTGGGGGACAGGGGGCAACAAGAGACCCAGTACTTC. Its protein product is CASSLGDRGQQETQYF.

The chain employs TRBV29-1 and TRBJ1-1; D uncertain. V lost 2 bases and J lost 1, with 5 bases in between. Per germline, CDR1 SQVTM and CDR2 ANQGSEA. The CDR3 is made up of 12 amino acids. The CDR3 nucleotides are TGCAGCGTTGAAAGATCGAACACTGAAGCTTTCTTT. This codes for CSVERSNTEAFF.

This rearrangement joins TRBV10-3 to TRBJ2-7; 7 nucleotides line up with TRBD1. The CDR3 contains 13 residues. V was clipped by 0 bases and J by 4 bases; unmatched bases: 0. Germline values: CDR1 ENHRY, CDR2 SYGVKD. In DNA form, the CDR3 reads TGTGCCATCAGTGAGTCGACAGGGTACGAGCAGTACTTC. Translated: CAISESTGYEQYF.

This clonotype was seen ten or more times. This chain connects TRBV7-9 to TRBJ1-3; D call uncertain. The germline V gene encodes CDR1 SEHNR and CDR2 FQNEAQ (reference sequence). This CDR3 is built from 15 residues. V shed 1 base and J shed 3 bases, with 10 bases lying between them. CDR3 sequence reads: CASSLGSGGGNTIYF. CDR3 coding DNA: TGTGCCAGCAGCTTAGGTTCGGGAGGTGGAAACACCATATATTTT.

This clonotype was seen ten or more times. The V call is TRBV3-1, the J call TRBJ1-1; tentative D call: TRBD1 (5 bases). This CDR3 has 14 residues. Looked up from germline, CDR1 is LGHDT and CDR2 is YNNKEL (reference sequence). Trimming took off 0 bases at V and 1 base at J, with 6 bases between the two ends. CDR3 in DNA: TGTGCCAGCAGCCAAGAGGGGGGGAACACTGAAGCTTTCTTT. Translation gives CASSQEGGNTEAFF. Looking up the rest from reference TRBV3-1 and TRBJ1-1 gives the full variable domain: DTAVSQTPKYLVTQMGNDKSIKCEQNLGHDTMYWYKQDSKKFLKIMFSYNNKELIINETVPNRFSPKSPDKAHLNLHINSLELGDSAVYFCASSQEGGNTEAFFGQGTRLTVV.

This clonotype was detected ten times or more. V usage is TRBV6-5 and J usage is TRBJ2-2; D call uncertain. The CDR3 contains 10 residues. Trimming stripped 8 bases from V and 8 bases from J, with 6 bases between. Per the germline V gene, CDR1 is MNHEY and CDR2 is SVGAGI. DNA of the CDR3: TGTGCCAGCGGCGTGGGGGAGCTGTTTTTT. Translating gives CASGVGELFF.

The CDR3 spells CASSPNGGPNEQFF. The CDR3 bases are TGTGCCAGCAGCCCCAATGGGGGCCCCAATGAGCAGTTCTTC. The gene calls are TRBV7-6 and TRBJ2-7, with D maybe TRBD1 (6 bases). The closer fit of TRBJ2-1 to the DNA end suggests the J call may be wrong. The CDR3 length is 14 residues. Germline V gene lookup returns CDR1 SGHVS and CDR2 FNYEAQ.

This clonotype was found many times. This chain links TRBV15 with TRBJ2-5, with TRBD1 matching over 7 bases. The germline V gene has CDR1 LNHNV and CDR2 YYDKDF (reference sequence). Trimming took 0 bases from V and 4 from J; bases not matched to a gene: 5. The CDR3 is 15 amino acids. CDR3 amino acids: CATSRDQGGAETQYF. The DNA of the CDR3 is TGTGCCACCAGCAGAGATCAAGGGGGCGCAGAGACCCAGTACTTC.